The 27 T cell receptor beta chains given below trace back to one sample, sequenced in a study of T-cell reconstitution after alpha-beta-depleted transplantation in children. During its preparation, the TCRbeta library received unique molecular identifiers. TCRdb itself ran the PCR reads through MiXCR, one entry per CDR3 protein. The sample yields about 200,000 distinct CDR3 sequences, 6.6% seen once. The sequenced sample was PBMCs, obtained before TCRalphabeta/CD19-depleted stem cell transplant. The source of these receptors is a boy aged 2 to 10 with acute lymphoblastic leukemia, due to receive a stem cell transplant.

The V and J genes are TRBV28 and TRBJ2-7; 7 bases map to TRBD2. The V gene's germline CDR1 is MDHEN and CDR2 SYDVKM. V was clipped by 6 bases and J by 3 bases; unmatched bases: 11. The CDR3 contains 15 residues. This chain's CDR3 is CASSGPSGNHYEQYF. The CDR3 nucleotides are TGTGCCAGCAGCGGTCCCAGCGGGAACCACTACGAGCAGTACTTC.

This clonotype was seen repeatedly, ten times or more. The J gene is TRBJ2-7, the V gene TRBV20-1; TRBD2 aligns across 7 bases. The germline gives CDR1 DFQATT, CDR2 SNEGSKA (reference sequence). V gave up 5 bases and J gave up 2 bases; unmatched junction bases: 9. CDR3 size: 14 residues. The CDR3 nucleotides are TGCAGTGCTCCCTATTCGGGGGGAGCCTACGAGCAGTACTTC. The encoded protein is CSAPYSGGAYEQYF.

This clonotype was recorded many times. The chain employs TRBV7-8 and TRBJ1-5; 7 positions agree with TRBD1. V was pared by 3 bases and J by 1 base, with 3 bases of the junction left unmatched. The CDR3 spans 15 residues. Looked up from germline, CDR1 is SGHVS and CDR2 is FQNEAQ. For the CDR3, the DNA is TGTGCCAGCAGCTTTGACAGGGCGAGCAATCAGCCCCAGCATTTT. The encoded protein is CASSFDRASNQPQHF.

This clonotype was detected many times. The chain carries TRBV20-1 and TRBJ1-2; TRBD1 agrees at 7 bases. Germline V gives CDR1 DFQATT, CDR2 SNEGSKA (reference sequence). Trimming cost V 6 bases and J 5 bases; bases outside gene matches: 12. This CDR3 is built from 14 residues. The CDR3 loop reads CSALIGQAVYGYTF. The CDR3 DNA follows: TGCAGTGCACTGATAGGACAGGCCGTTTATGGCTACACCTTC.

This clonotype came up many times. The gene calls are TRBV5-4 and TRBJ1-3, with 7 bases aligning to TRBD1. CDR1 and CDR2 (germline): SGHNT, YYREEE (reference sequence). J gave up 0 bases and V 5 bases, and 5 bases lay outside the gene matches. CDR3 size: 15 residues. The CDR3 nucleotides read TGTGCCAGCAGGGCCGGGACAGACTCTGGAAACACCATATATTTT. Amino acid sequence: CASRAGTDSGNTIYF.

This clonotype was detected only a few times. V and J are TRBV12-3 or TRBV12-4 and TRBJ2-1; 9 bases fit TRBD1. Trimming took 5 bases from V and 10 from J; bases not matched to a gene: 12. This CDR3 region has 15 residues. CDR3 nucleotides: TGTGCCAGCAGTCCCGGGACAGGGCTTAGCGGGGAGCAGTTCTTC. The encoded protein is CASSPGTGLSGEQFF.

There are many counts of this clonotype. The chain carries TRBV30 and TRBJ2-1; D unresolved. V was pared by 0 bases and J by 7 bases, with 4 bases between. The CDR3 consists of 11 residues. CDR1 and CDR2 from the germline V gene are GTSNPN and SVGIG (reference sequence). The CDR3 region is CAWSVLNEQFF. For the CDR3, the DNA is TGTGCCTGGAGTGTATTGAATGAGCAGTTCTTC.

This clonotype was recorded a few times. CDR3 sequence (DNA): TGTGCCAGCAGTTCAACGGCCTGGGCTAGCGGGGCTGATACGCAGTATTTT. Translated, it gives CASSSTAWASGADTQYF. The V call is TRBV28, the J call TRBJ2-3, with 9 nucleotides matching TRBD2. The CDR3 has 17 residues. Germline trimming cut 4 bases from V and 6 bases from J; bases unmatched to any gene: 14. The V gene's germline CDR1 is MDHEN and CDR2 SYDVKM. Based on the CDR3 plus reference TRBV28 and TRBJ2-3, the full variable domain is DVKVTQSSRYLVKRTGEKVFLECVQDMDHENMFWYRQDPGLGLRLIYFSYDVKMKEKGDIPEGYSVSREKKERFSLILESASTNQTSMYLCASSSTAWASGADTQYFGPGTRLTVL.

This clonotype was recorded many times. The junction departs from germline at one end; a sequencing error may be responsible. J is TRBJ2-7 and V is TRBV12-3 or TRBV12-4; D not certain. CDR3 length: 11 amino acids. The CDR3 DNA is TGTGCCAGCAGCACCCTTAGGGCCGCTAACTTC. This sequence encodes CASSTLRAANF.

This clonotype was counted many times. The chain recombines TRBV20-1 with TRBJ2-7; D is unresolved. V lost 1 base to trimming and J lost 2 bases, with 9 bases between them. Germline loops: CDR1 DFQATT, CDR2 SNEGSKA (reference sequence). The CDR3 covers 13 residues. The DNA for the CDR3 is TGCAGTGCTAGAGGGCTGCAAGCCTACGAGCAGTACTTC. This encodes CSARGLQAYEQYF.

The chain couples TRBV7-2 to TRBJ2-5; 7 bases fit TRBD1. Germline V gene sequence: CDR1 SGHTA, CDR2 FQGNSA. The CDR3 has 14 amino acids. V shed 8 bases and J 7 bases; nucleotides not matched to a gene: 13. CDR3 DNA sequence: TGTGCCAGCTGCGAGACAGGGACCCCAGGGACCCAGTACTTC. This encodes CASCETGTPGTQYF.

The chain carries TRBV4-2 and TRBJ2-5; TRBD2 matches 8 bases. Germline V gives CDR1 LGHNA, CDR2 YNFKEQ. This CDR3 is 16 amino acids long. The V and J ends lost 4 bases and 1 base, in that order; junction bases with no gene match: 8. The CDR3 loop reads CASSRGLSGIQETQYF. The CDR3 nucleotides are TGTGCCAGCAGCCGAGGGCTTAGCGGGATCCAAGAGACCCAGTACTTC.

This clonotype was seen a few times. The rearrangement links TRBV20-1 to TRBJ2-5, with 8 bases lining up with TRBD1. This CDR3 comprises 19 residues. J was trimmed by 0 bases and V by 5 bases; bases with no gene match: 20. CDR1 and CDR2 from the germline V gene are DFQATT and SNEGSKA (reference sequence). The CDR3 loop reads CSAPPQWTGINDHQETQYF. The CDR3 bases are TGCAGTGCTCCCCCGCAATGGACAGGGATTAACGACCACCAAGAGACCCAGTACTTC.

Worth noting for this clonotype: Being one base from a much bigger clone, this may be a read error. The CDR3 loop is CSVGRVRNQPQHF. CDR3 sequence (DNA): TGCAGCGTTGGCAGGGTGCGGAATCAGCCCCAGCATTTT. The rearrangement links TRBV29-1 to TRBJ1-5; a weak D match, TRBD1 (5 bases). V was pared by 4 bases and J by 4 bases, with 11 bases between. CDR3 length: 13 residues. Germline assignment: CDR1 SQVTM and CDR2 ANQGSEA.

A few counts support this clonotype. V gene TRBV28 combines with J gene TRBJ2-7; no definite D call. V lost 7 bases and J lost 0, with 10 bases in between. The CDR3 totals 13 residues. Germline-derived CDR1 and CDR2 are MDHEN and SYDVKM. The CDR3 is CASTTDLSYEQYF. DNA for the CDR3: TGTGCCAGCACCACGGACCTCTCCTACGAGCAGTACTTC.

The chain combines TRBV7-3 with TRBJ1-1, with D maybe TRBD1 (6 bases). CDR1 and CDR2 (germline): SGHTA, FQGTGA. This CDR3 contains 15 residues. Trimming left V 3 bases short and J 2 bases short, with 13 bases between. The chain's CDR3 is CASSLDSSVNTEAFF. The CDR3 nucleotides read TGTGCCAGCAGCTTGGACAGCTCCGTCAACACTGAAGCTTTCTTT.

This clonotype was counted many times. The chain couples TRBV29-1 to TRBJ2-7, with a weak D call TRBD1 (5 bases). The CDR3 is 13 amino acids. The ends were cut back, 4 bases at V and 1 base at J, with 11 bases in the middle. Germline CDR1 reads SQVTM; CDR2 reads ANQGSEA. The CDR3 here is CSVVRPGSYEQYF. The CDR3 nucleotides read TGCAGCGTTGTTCGGCCAGGGTCCTACGAGCAGTACTTC.

The chain couples TRBV20-1 to TRBJ2-7; D might be TRBD2 (6 bases). This CDR3 spans 15 amino acids. Trimming stripped 0 bases from V and 3 bases from J, with 15 bases between. Germline CDR1 DFQATT, CDR2 SNEGSKA (reference sequence). CDR3 DNA sequence: TGCAGTGCTAGAGATCTAACGGGAGATTTCTACGAGCAGTACTTC. Encoded protein: CSARDLTGDFYEQYF.

This clonotype was picked up many times. This rearrangement joins TRBV27 to TRBJ2-1; 7 bases are shared with TRBD2. The CDR3 extends over 17 amino acids. V lost 5 bases, J lost 4 bases, and 14 bases stayed unmatched. The germline V gene has CDR1 MNHEY and CDR2 SMNVEV (reference sequence). This CDR3 reads CASSPASSGGGYNEQFF. CDR3 bases: TGTGCCAGCAGTCCCGCCTCGAGTGGCGGGGGTTACAATGAGCAGTTCTTC.

The table lists this clonotype with a few counts. The gene calls are TRBV7-9 and TRBJ2-1; D may be TRBD1 (6 bases). The germline gives CDR1 SEHNR, CDR2 FQNEAQ (reference sequence). V was clipped by 5 bases and J by 7 bases, with 21 bases between them. This CDR3 region has 16 residues. The CDR3 DNA reads TGTGCCAGCAGCCCCGACAGGTCCCCGGGCCGAAATGAGCAGTTCTTC. Translation gives CASSPDRSPGRNEQFF.

Many counts were recorded for this clonotype. The chain has TRBV7-2 and TRBJ2-5; 8 bases match TRBD1. Germline V gene data show CDR1 as SGHTA and CDR2 as FQGNSA. With 2 bases clipped from V and 1 base from J, the junction kept 6 bases outside the gene matches. The CDR3 totals 16 residues. CDR3: CASSLSIGTGQETQYF. For the CDR3, the DNA is TGTGCCAGCAGCTTAAGTATAGGGACAGGCCAAGAGACCCAGTACTTC.

Only one count was recorded for this clonotype. Possible read error: a much larger clone is one base away. Because the CDR3 is missing its conserved closing phenylalanine or tryptophan, this is likely a read error. The V and J genes are TRBV7-9 and TRBJ2-5; D gene ambiguous. The CDR3 is made up of 13 amino acids. Germline CDR1 is SEHNR and CDR2 is FQNEAQ (reference sequence). The V end was cut by 6 bases, the J end by 5 bases, with 13 bases between. The CDR3 loop reads CASSQAGWETQYC. In DNA form, the CDR3 reads TGTGCCAGCAGTCAGGCTGGATGGGAGACCCAGTACTGC.

This clonotype has at least ten counts. The chain couples TRBV6-2 or TRBV6-3 to TRBJ2-3; 9 bases align to TRBD2. The V and J ends lost 9 bases and 5 bases, in that order; junction bases with no gene match: 9. CDR1 is MNHEY, CDR2 SVGEGT, per germline. This CDR3 contains 14 residues. Written as DNA, the CDR3 is TGTGCCAGTAAAGAGCGGGGGGCCAAAGATACGCAGTATTTT. It yields the protein CASKERGAKDTQYF.

Here the CDR3 DNA reads TGTGCCAGCAGCCAACTAAGGGTCCCTGAAGCTTTCTTT. This gives the protein CASSQLRVPEAFF. V usage is TRBV14 and J usage is TRBJ1-1, with D unclear. Between the trimmed V and J ends, which lost 2 bases and 6 bases, there was a span of 10 bases. Germline V gene lookup returns CDR1 SGHDN and CDR2 FVKESK. The CDR3 spans 13 residues.

This clonotype was picked up many times. The J gene is TRBJ1-1, the V gene TRBV28; D gene unclear. The V end was cut by 6 bases, the J end by 6 bases, with 11 bases between. The CDR3 totals 12 residues. CDR1 is MDHEN, CDR2 SYDVKM, per germline. This chain's CDR3 is CASRREVPEAFF. The DNA of the CDR3 is TGTGCCAGCAGACGGGAGGTCCCTGAAGCTTTCTTT. Variable domain in full (rest from reference TRBV28 and TRBJ1-1): DVKVTQSSRYLVKRTGEKVFLECVQDMDHENMFWYRQDPGLGLRLIYFSYDVKMKEKGDIPEGYSVSREKKERFSLILESASTNQTSMYLCASRREVPEAFFGQGTRLTVV.

A few counts support this clonotype. The chain couples TRBV7-9 to TRBJ2-7, with a possible D match to TRBD2 (5 bases). The CDR3 covers 14 residues. Deletions cut 5 bases from V and 2 bases from J, with 13 bases between. CDR1 SEHNR and CDR2 FQNEAQ come from the germline V gene (reference sequence). The chain's CDR3 is CASSPRRTAYEQYF. The CDR3 DNA reads TGTGCCAGCAGCCCCCGCCGGACTGCCTACGAGCAGTACTTC.

This clonotype was counted at least ten times. This sequence joins TRBV12-3 or TRBV12-4 and TRBJ2-1; no clear D. This CDR3 is built from 14 residues. Trimming removed 5 bases at V and 6 bases at J, with 14 bases between. The CDR3 here is CASSRIGIINEQFF. Here the CDR3 DNA reads TGTGCCAGCAGTCGAATAGGAATTATCAATGAGCAGTTCTTC.